This T cell receptor (beta chain) is drawn from a study of shared clonotypes between healthy human individuals. Study in general: Each donor's CD4 naive and CD4 memory cells filled three plates apiece, CD8 naive two, and CD8 memory one.

Execution of the assay was at deep level. Source study methods: ImmunoSEQ output lacked quality scores and full-length reads, limiting matched filtering. Method: immunoSEQ multiplex PCR; TCRdb's copy keeps in-frame clones and lacks some. V, J and clone size reflect that table, while D and trimming were determined from the DNA. The sample has around 580,000 clones, roughly 98% seen once. Notes on this clone: Antigen: not known.

Findings and limits, study-wide: Estimated clonotype richness was generally higher in naive than memory subsets.

CD45RO-negative, CCR7-positively selected cells formed the naive CD8 fraction, excluding terminally differentiated effector memory CD45RA+ cells. This CDR3 has 16 residues. The germline V gene has CDR1 LGHNA and CDR2 YSLEER. Germline trimming cut 3 bases from V and 6 bases from J; bases unmatched to any gene: 5. The sequenced sample consisted of naive CD8+ T cells sorted from blood. The clonotype originates from a man younger than 45 in good health. The V gene is TRBV4-3, the J gene TRBJ2-1, with 13 bases aligning to TRBD2. CDR3 region: CASSQSTSGRANEQFF. The CDR3 coding sequence is TGCGCCAGCAGCCAGTCAACTAGCGGGAGGGCCAATGAGCAGTTCTTC.